The present T cell receptor beta chain was sequenced within a study of cytomegalovirus exposure and HLA in healthy donors. Broader study findings: Another analysis was done later, and it associated approximately 17,000 TCR beta sequences with HLA alleles at 0.05 false discovery rate.

It was with 60 Vbeta and 13 Jbeta primers that the PCR ran. Sequencing was performed with immunoSEQ multiplex PCR; in TCRdb, only in-frame clones are kept and a portion is missing. The sample includes roughly 200,000 clones, roughly four fifths of them seen just once. A note on this clone: Its antigen is not identified.

The germline V gene encodes CDR1 SGDLS and CDR2 YYNGEE. The CDR3 spans 13 residues. V was pared by 0 bases and J by 3 bases, with 7 bases between. The TCR originated in a man aged 30 to 45 in good health and CMV-seronegative. The sample consisted of PBMCs. The gene calls are TRBV9 and TRBJ2-7; the D is unclear. CDR3 sequence reads: CASSVGPLYEQYF. Here the CDR3 DNA reads TGTGCCAGCAGCGTAGGGCCGCTCTACGAGCAGTACTTC. Based on the CDR3 plus reference TRBV9 and TRBJ2-7, the full variable domain is DSGVTQTPKHLITATGQRVTLRCSPRSGDLSVYWYQQSLDQGLQFLIQYYNGEERAKGNILERFSAQQFPDLHSELNLSSLELGDSALYFCASSVGPLYEQYFGPGTRLTVT.